This TCR beta chain emerged from a study of cytomegalovirus exposure and HLA in healthy donors. Turning to the study itself: Earlier results showed approximately 110 million unique TCR beta sequences derived from approximately 170 million T cells.

Vbeta (60) and Jbeta (13) primers were used in the PCR. Original handling: The authors later counted approximately 80 million unique TCR beta chains, around 9.9 million of them shared. Here immunoSEQ multiplex PCR was the method, and the copy in TCRdb shows in-frame clones only, minus some. Clone size and the V and J calls come from that table; the DNA yielded D and trimming. The sample contains more than 85,000 clones, roughly 80% of which appear only once. V lost 5 bases to trimming and J lost 5 bases; unmatched junction nucleotides: 15. Germline-derived CDR1 and CDR2 are SGHVS and FQNEAQ. This CDR3 has 17 amino acids.

Sample: PBMCs. The chain links TRBV7-8 to TRBJ2-7, with 10 bases lining up with TRBD1. This receptor was identified in a man younger than 40 in good health and CMV-seropositive. The CDR3 coding sequence is TGTGCCAGCAGCCCCCCGGAACCCGGGACAGGGGACAACGAGCAGTACTTC. Encoded protein: CASSPPEPGTGDNEQYF.